This T cell receptor beta chain was found in a study of blood T cells in healthy people across ages. A second PCR, run for about 6 to 11 cycles, used a sample-barcoded 5' primer plus a J-beta primer mix. Every cDNA was tagged by a template-switch adaptor with 12 random nucleotides. Paired-end reads containing CDR3 totaled no fewer than 3 million for each sample. A single record per CDR3 protein comes from TCRdb applying MiXCR to the 5' RACE reads. Among hundreds of thousands of distinct CDR3 sequences, 35% to 50% were seen once, and the ten largest hold roughly 18%. Germline V CDR1 and CDR2: SGHAT, FQNNGV. The length of the CDR3 is 17 residues. V dropped 5 bases and J dropped 4; count of bases not matched to a gene: 11.

Sample: blood. The chain carries TRBV11-2 and TRBJ2-1, with 10 bases fitting TRBD1. This receptor was taken from a man older than 75 in good health. CDR3 loop: CASSSRRPGQGYNEQFF. The CDR3 DNA is TGTGCCAGCAGCAGCAGAAGACCGGGACAGGGGTACAATGAGCAGTTCTTC.